These T cell receptor beta chains were read from a single sample in a study of T-cell memory formation after mild COVID-19. TCRdb reprocessed the 5' RACE reads with MiXCR, giving one entry per CDR3 protein. The repertoire consists of over 130,000 distinct CDR3 sequences, with roughly 13% occurring once and the leading ten covering under 30%. Material for sequencing was PBMCs or a T cell subset sorted from them (not recorded which). These receptors were collected from an adult woman who had mild COVID-19 (a few samples of this study predate the infection). Cell type and time point are not known. Each CDR3 is given without its conserved first and last residue. Each record gives: J gene, clone size, V gene, CDR3 protein. Not every row has a clone size; where given, it reads once, few, many or a size class.

J gene: TRBJ2-3
clone size: few
V gene: TRBV5-1
CDR3 protein: ASRTGQGATDTQY

J gene: TRBJ2-1
clone size: -
V gene: TRBV12-3/TRBV12-4
CDR3 protein: ASSPSGRRDEQF

J gene: TRBJ2-2
clone size: few
V gene: TRBV6-1
CDR3 protein: ASSRGGGLANTGELF

J gene: TRBJ2-3
clone size: -
V gene: TRBV19
CDR3 protein: ASTPGGSGTQY

J gene: TRBJ2-7
clone size: -
V gene: TRBV7-9
CDR3 protein: ASSSLLDRSGAYEQY

J gene: TRBJ2-3
clone size: -
V gene: TRBV6-1
CDR3 protein: ASRVRDTQY

J gene: TRBJ2-3
clone size: few
V gene: TRBV4-1
CDR3 protein: ASSQDLSWGDPITPDTQY

J gene: TRBJ2-1
clone size: -
V gene: TRBV19
CDR3 protein: ASSMGTIRGEQF

J gene: TRBJ2-4
clone size: -
V gene: TRBV4-2
CDR3 protein: ASSQDLGGRAENIQY

J gene: TRBJ2-7
clone size: -
V gene: TRBV12-3/TRBV12-4
CDR3 protein: AISLMDSYEQY

J gene: TRBJ1-2
clone size: many
V gene: TRBV5-1
CDR3 protein: ASSLWAANYGYT

J gene: TRBJ2-1
clone size: few
V gene: TRBV27
CDR3 protein: ASSPRPPWDTYSAKF

J gene: TRBJ2-7
clone size: -
V gene: TRBV5-8
CDR3 protein: ASTTLAEFSYEQY

J gene: TRBJ2-3
clone size: -
V gene: TRBV4-1
CDR3 protein: ASSQSPGGRDTQY

J gene: TRBJ1-1
clone size: many
V gene: TRBV9
CDR3 protein: ASSVVSGTPF

J gene: TRBJ2-7
clone size: many
V gene: TRBV15
CDR3 protein: ATSSRGAGEQY

J gene: TRBJ1-2
clone size: few
V gene: TRBV6-5
CDR3 protein: ASSSGQGPTNYGYT

J gene: TRBJ2-7
clone size: few
V gene: TRBV4-1
CDR3 protein: ASSPGGGRSYEQY

J gene: TRBJ2-7
clone size: -
V gene: TRBV7-9
CDR3 protein: ASSAPGQGVYEQY

J gene: TRBJ2-3
clone size: few
V gene: TRBV15
CDR3 protein: ATSRGSGSSDTQY

J gene: TRBJ2-1
clone size: many
V gene: TRBV19
CDR3 protein: ASKWVAGGINEQF

J gene: TRBJ1-5
clone size: -
V gene: TRBV4-1
CDR3 protein: ASSQVRYSNQPQH

J gene: TRBJ1-4
clone size: few
V gene: TRBV20-1
CDR3 protein: SARDWEQPNEKLF

J gene: TRBJ2-1
clone size: few
V gene: TRBV20-1
CDR3 protein: SARDRRVNEQF

J gene: TRBJ1-2
clone size: -
V gene: TRBV4-3
CDR3 protein: ASSRERGQTRTGYT

J gene: TRBJ2-1
clone size: -
V gene: TRBV29-1
CDR3 protein: SVEPLASGTAYYPNEQF

J gene: TRBJ1-5
clone size: -
V gene: TRBV24-1
CDR3 protein: ATSDLRGDQPQH

J gene: TRBJ2-1
clone size: -
V gene: TRBV4-3
CDR3 protein: ASSQDPASGSLNEQF

J gene: TRBJ2-3
clone size: many
V gene: TRBV27
CDR3 protein: ASSFTGGTQY

J gene: TRBJ1-5
clone size: -
V gene: TRBV5-1
CDR3 protein: ASSTGQGDNQPQH

J gene: TRBJ1-1
clone size: many
V gene: TRBV6-5
CDR3 protein: ASSSGPNTEAF

J gene: TRBJ2-2
clone size: -
V gene: TRBV24-1
CDR3 protein: ATSVRGSNTGELF

J gene: TRBJ2-5
clone size: -
V gene: TRBV20-1
CDR3 protein: SGLAANFGTQY

J gene: TRBJ2-5
clone size: few
V gene: TRBV25-1
CDR3 protein: ASSEPETQY

J gene: TRBJ2-7
clone size: -
V gene: TRBV24-1
CDR3 protein: ATSDVNGGTAYEQY

J gene: TRBJ2-7
clone size: few
V gene: TRBV5-8
CDR3 protein: ASTYAGPRAAYEQY

J gene: TRBJ1-5
clone size: few
V gene: TRBV15
CDR3 protein: ATRADARVFSNQPQH

J gene: TRBJ2-2
clone size: -
V gene: TRBV5-1
CDR3 protein: ASSPTANTGELF

J gene: TRBJ1-1
clone size: many
V gene: TRBV4-1
CDR3 protein: ASSQAGLNTEAF